Reported below is one T cell receptor beta chain. Its target is not known. V shed 5 bases and J shed 7 bases, with 12 bases lying between them. Per germline, CDR1 KGHSH and CDR2 LQKENI. This CDR3 has 12 residues. The data originate from a study of cytomegalovirus exposure and HLA in healthy donors. General observations from the study: Later work found that TCR association rates differed between HLA loci; DRB1 had the most and HLA-C the fewest.

In the PCR, 60 Vbeta and 13 Jbeta primers were used. Generated by immunoSEQ multiplex PCR, the TCRdb table keeps only in-frame clones and is missing some. This sample has more than 85,000 clones, with around 86% found just once. In nominal health when sampled, donors likely had unrecorded immune exposures nonetheless. V and J are TRBV18 and TRBJ2-7; tentative D call: TRBD1 (6 bases). Sequencing used PBMCs. The sequence was obtained from a man under 40 in good health and CMV-seropositive. The CDR3 spells CASSENREEQYF. The DNA of the CDR3 is TGTGCCAGCTCAGAGAACAGGGAGGAGCAGTACTTC.